This T cell receptor beta chain was found in a study of graft-versus-host responses after intestinal transplantation. Background on the study: All recipients were given anti-thymocyte globulin induction, and tacrolimus and steroids were then administered for 3 to 4 years. General study findings and limits: The study associated peak circulating GvH clone levels with early post-transplant HvG declines.

Note on this clone: Its antigen is unidentified.

Trimming removed 3 bases from V and 5 bases from J; junction bases left unmatched: 5. The germline V gene encodes CDR1 SEHNR and CDR2 FQNEAQ (reference sequence). This CDR3 spans 15 amino acids. This table comes from immunoSEQ multiplex PCR, and its TCRdb copy is limited to in-frame clones, with some not included. The sample gives some 45,000 clones, roughly 91% of which show up once; 4.4% is in the top ten. This specimen consisted of PBMCs, obtained 524 days after transplant. The chain combines TRBV7-9 with TRBJ1-1; 11 nucleotides line up with TRBD1. This clonotype was sampled from a human patient who received an intestinal transplant, so some T cells may come from the graft donor. The CDR3 nucleotides read TGTGCCAGCAGCTTGGTGGGACAGGGGGGGACTGAAGCTTTCTTT. It translates to CASSLVGQGGTEAFF.